This T cell receptor beta chain was found in a study of cytomegalovirus exposure and HLA in healthy donors (dated by TCRdb to the late 2010s). The study in broad terms: An earlier analysis of more than 550 of the donors reported 276 Gb of sequence data and some 110 million unique TCR beta sequences obtained from roughly 170 million T cells. Approximately 300 gigabases of sequencing data and 70 million to 95 million unique TCR sequences made up an early release that covered about 640 HLA-typed donors. Of the roughly 420 genotyped donors, 81% were placed in the genetic ancestry cluster associated with self-reported Caucasian donors. The study aimed to test whether cataloging public T cell receptors could reveal signatures of past pathogen exposure. Using immunosequencing, the study profiled T cell repertoires from about 610 subjects and related those repertoires to cytomegalovirus serostatus. Besides the first cohort of some 670 subjects, a separate validation cohort made up of some 110 different subjects was used. High-throughput TCR immunosequencing, statistical association of individual TCRs with disease status, and machine learning were combined to predict cytomegalovirus infection status. A later analysis re-examined previously published TCR beta repertoires from over 500 donors and added high-resolution HLA genotyping to investigate patterns of TCR occurrence. Rather than using new phenotypic data, the later analysis identified candidate immune exposures from TCR beta sequences and from how often those sequences occurred across donors. In an earlier analysis of 587 of the donors, high-throughput TCR beta sequencing was used to judge whether each TCR beta V gene segment behaved as functional or pseudogenic. Donor age, sex, ethnicity and CMV serostatus were collected together with the repertoire data. A later genetic analysis used genome-wide SNP genotypes for about three fifths of the 666 donors, treating that subset as a discovery cohort. All discovery cohort repertoires had been generated on a single sequencing platform. Class I and class II HLA loci were covered by the typing at four-digit resolution. Typing coverage varied by locus: roughly 620-630 donors for A, B, C, DRB1 and DQB1; roughly 560 for DQA1; approximately 610 for DPA1; 450 to 480 for DPB1. A handful of DR-DQ haplotypes were handled as single units for association and clustering because linkage in the cohort was strong. Among 300 to 500 genotyped donors of the cohort, an average of approximately 240,000 unique TCR beta nucleotide sequences was sequenced per donor, of which roughly 18% were non-productive.

In its sample, this clone was seen a few times. Its antigen is not yet known. Per-base quality was not reported, and no clone a single base away is much larger than it. There are 15 amino acids in the CDR3, from cysteine to phenylalanine inclusive. Here the CDR3 DNA is all that survives: 45 bases in frame from base 1. The germline V gene (reference sequence) gives CDR1 as LNHNV and CDR2 as YYDKDF. V is pruned by 0 bases and J by 4 bases, leaving 4 bases of the junction without a gene match. Library creation used the immunoSEQ multiplex PCR assay. For the multiplex PCR, a mixture combining 60 forward primers for TCR Vbeta segments and 13 reverse primers for TCR Jbeta segments was used. The CDR3 region of rearranged TCR beta genes was amplified from genomic DNA by a multiplex PCR assay. The amplified TCR beta libraries were sequenced on the Illumina HiSeq System as 87-base-pair reads. Per the source publication's procedure: In a later analysis, tens of millions of unique TCR beta chains were counted across the approximately 640 repertoires, and around 11 million of these chains were shared by at least two donors. Raw reads were error-corrected and collapsed into unique sequences with a nearest-neighbor algorithm that merged closely related sequences to remove PCR and sequencing errors. Alignment of CDR3 sequences to IMGT reference sequences was used to assign V, D and J gene segments. For a sequence to be retained, at least a six-nucleotide match to both a V gene segment and a J gene segment was required. A rearrangement counted as productive if the CDR3 had no stop codons and remained in frame with V and J, and every other rearrangement counted as non-productive. Following IMGT convention, CDR3 was defined as the stretch from the second conserved V-encoded cysteine up to the conserved J-encoded phenylalanine. In an earlier analysis of approximately 500 of the donors, sequences lacking an unambiguous match to a single V gene segment were excluded. In an earlier analysis of around 600 of the donors, V segments were called functional above 56.7% productive rearrangements and were called segregating when the between-donor standard deviation exceeded 5%. To diagnose cytomegalovirus status from the catalog of TCR beta chain sequences, a statistical classification framework was built. In a later analysis, V and J genes were assigned by comparing TCR nucleotide sequences against IMGT/GENE-DB human TR gene sequences. The TCRdist pipeline was used in a later analysis to assign CDR3 sequences and most-parsimonious VDJ recombination scenarios. In a later analysis, every TCR beta chain was defined by the combination of its CDR3 amino acid sequence and its V-gene family, and reads without a unique V-gene family were dropped. A later analysis removed several hundred highly shared, low-generation-probability nucleotide sequences to deal with suspected cross-contamination and a sequencing artifact. In a later analysis, a clonal expansion index was calculated for each public chain from normalized within-repertoire ranks of inferred template counts. In a later analysis, generation probabilities were computed using a VDJ recombination model fitted to out-of-frame rearrangements, and the results were checked against IGoR. In a later analysis, TCR-TCR, TCR-HLA and TCR-CMV co-occurrence was scored with hypergeometric tests, and a repertoire-size bias correction was applied to TCR pairs. A later analysis estimated false discovery rates by permuting HLA or CMV assignments 20 times. A later analysis grouped co-occurring TCRs with DBSCAN, adding TCRdist sequence similarity when clustering within HLA-allele-positive subsets. Repertoires with fewer than 30,000 or more than 120,000 public chains were left out of co-occurrence clustering, as were five repertoires with anomalous nucleotide sharing. TCRdb holds this immuneACCESS table with in-frame rearrangements only. Some clones are missing; in checked studies, unresolved V genes explain under half, and the rest has no known cause. The DNA gave D and trimming, while V, J and clone size come from that table. Counted in this sample were 100,000 or so clones; more than 9.5% of them appeared once. Of the sample, roughly 15% is held by the ten largest clones.

Study-wide conclusions, independent of this receptor: A later genetic analysis associated a missense DCLRE1C variant with V-gene and J-gene trimming of TCR beta chains, and an independent cohort replicated the association. Compared with equally common non-associated chains, HLA-associated TCR beta chains in a later analysis were more clonally expanded and had lower generation probabilities. Because counts were too low, 15 to 20 rarely observed V segments, including chromosome 9 orphons, were left out of the earlier analysis of about 620 of the donors. According to a later analysis, parvovirus B19, influenza, CMV and Epstein-Barr virus appeared linked to several top co-occurrence clusters. In a later genetic analysis, fewer N-insertions in productive TCRs were reported among donors in an Asian-associated ancestry cluster than the approximately 630-donor mean. The study gave a list of around 170 TCR beta chains associated with cytomegalovirus. CMV serostatus was the only immune exposure information available for the cohort. According to a later analysis, TCR association rates differed among HLA loci, with DRB1 alleles showing the most associated TCRs and HLA-C alleles showing the fewest. In an earlier analysis of fewer than 700 of the donors, most TCR beta V segments appeared in productive rearrangements about 87% or about 30% of the time, broadly matching IMGT annotations. In both the original and validation cohorts, the classifier was reported to diagnose cytomegalovirus status with high specificity and sensitivity. Because the 87-base-pair reads could not distinguish some IMGT-functional V segments, including TRBV6-2 and TRBV6-3, those segments were excluded. In vitro tests confirmed that a few of the cytomegalovirus-associated TCR beta chains recognize cytomegalovirus antigens. This cohort had only TCR beta chains sequenced, and the lack of alpha or paired-chain data limited which features could be detected. Because HLA typing was unavailable for some donors at each locus, only the typed subset was used in association tests. According to the authors, the approach could potentially be generalized to other disease states and immunological phenotypes. A further reported finding was that TCR beta sequences accurately predicted the HLA-A and HLA-B alleles for most subjects in the first cohort. A cluster of highly shared sequence variants was judged likely to be a technical artifact of the sequencing pipeline. A later analysis associated about 17,000 TCR beta sequences with specific HLA alleles at a false discovery rate of 0.05. Most TCR sequences were seen in very few donors, while some public TCRs were found in many individuals. Strong co-occurrence of HLA alleles, especially DR and DQ, made assigning TCR associations to individual alleles difficult. Correlated functional status among segregating V segments might reflect linkage disequilibrium, but an unknown experimental factor could not be ruled out. Presence/absence analyses assumed roughly uniform sequencing depth across donors, an assumption that may not hold. A later analysis found that most CMV-associated TCR beta chains appeared HLA-restricted, with HLA associations seemingly driven largely by CMV exposure.

The cohort consisted of some 670 healthy bone marrow donors. Cohort members were all nominally healthy when sampled, although unrecorded immune exposures were likely present. The donor was CMV seropositive and belonged to the group of 270 or so seropositive cohort members. Each donor provided a peripheral blood sample, and peripheral blood mononuclear cells were used for TCR beta sequencing. Genomic DNA extraction from the blood cell samples was performed with the Qiagen DNeasy Blood Extraction Kit. The clonotype originates from a man aged 35 to 55 in good health and CMV-seropositive. The sample comprised PBMCs. The V and J genes are TRBV15 and TRBJ2-5; the junction holds 8 bases that match TRBD1. The base sequence is TGTGCCACCAGCAGAGAGCAGGGGGCGAGAGAGACCCAGTACTTC. The resulting protein is CATSREQGARETQYF. The CDR3, completed at both ends by the reference TRBV15 and TRBJ2-5 genes, gives the full variable domain DAMVIQNPRYQVTQFGKPVTLSCSQTLNHNVMYWYQQKSSQAPKLLFHYYDKDFNNEADTPDNFQSRRPNTSFCFLDIRSPGLGDTAMYLCATSREQGARETQYFGPGTRLLVL.